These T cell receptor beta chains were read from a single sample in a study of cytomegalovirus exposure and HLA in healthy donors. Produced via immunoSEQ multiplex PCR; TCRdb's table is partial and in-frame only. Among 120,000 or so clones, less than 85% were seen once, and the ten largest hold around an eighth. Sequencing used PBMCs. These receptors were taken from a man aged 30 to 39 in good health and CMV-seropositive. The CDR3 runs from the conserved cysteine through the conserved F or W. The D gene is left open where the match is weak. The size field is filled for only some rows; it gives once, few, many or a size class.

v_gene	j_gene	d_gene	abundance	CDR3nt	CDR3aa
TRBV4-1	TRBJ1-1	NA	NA	TGCGCCAGCAGGGGCCGAACAACGAACACTGAAGCTTTCTTT	CASRGRTTNTEAFF
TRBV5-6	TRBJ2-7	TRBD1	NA	TGTGCCAGCAGCCCCGGGACAGGGGGCCACGAGCAGTACTTC	CASSPGTGGHEQYF
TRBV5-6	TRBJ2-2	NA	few	TGTGCCAGCAGTTTCGACAGAAGAAACACCGGGGAGCTGTTTTTT	CASSFDRRNTGELFF
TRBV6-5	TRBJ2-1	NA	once	TGTGCCAGCAGTTACTCTGGCGGTAGCTCCTACAATGAGCAGTTCTTC	CASSYSGGSSYNEQFF
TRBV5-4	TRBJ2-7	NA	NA	TGTGCCAGCAGCTTTGGGGGCGCCTCCTACGAGCAGTACTTC	CASSFGGASYEQYF
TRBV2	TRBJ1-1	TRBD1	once	TGTGCCAGTCCAAACCGGGACAGGGAAATTTCGAGTGAAGCTTTCTTT	CASPNRDREISSEAFF
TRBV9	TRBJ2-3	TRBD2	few	TGTGCCAGCAGCGTAGGAACAAGCGGGGGTGATACGCAGTATTTT	CASSVGTSGGDTQYF
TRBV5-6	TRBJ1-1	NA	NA	TGTGCCAGCAGCTTGGGGGCCCCGGAGGATGAAGCTTTCTTT	CASSLGAPEDEAFF
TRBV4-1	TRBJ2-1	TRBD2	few	TGCGCCAGCAGCCGCCTAGCGGGGGCAACCCCCAATGAGCAGTTCTTC	CASSRLAGATPNEQFF
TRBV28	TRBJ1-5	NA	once	TGTGCCAGCAGTGGCACAGGCTATAGCAATCAGCCCCAGCATTTT	CASSGTGYSNQPQHF
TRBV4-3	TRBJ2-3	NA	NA	TGCGCCAGCAGCCCCACCCGACAGGCTTCATATGTGGATACGCAGTATTTT	CASSPTRQASYVDTQYF